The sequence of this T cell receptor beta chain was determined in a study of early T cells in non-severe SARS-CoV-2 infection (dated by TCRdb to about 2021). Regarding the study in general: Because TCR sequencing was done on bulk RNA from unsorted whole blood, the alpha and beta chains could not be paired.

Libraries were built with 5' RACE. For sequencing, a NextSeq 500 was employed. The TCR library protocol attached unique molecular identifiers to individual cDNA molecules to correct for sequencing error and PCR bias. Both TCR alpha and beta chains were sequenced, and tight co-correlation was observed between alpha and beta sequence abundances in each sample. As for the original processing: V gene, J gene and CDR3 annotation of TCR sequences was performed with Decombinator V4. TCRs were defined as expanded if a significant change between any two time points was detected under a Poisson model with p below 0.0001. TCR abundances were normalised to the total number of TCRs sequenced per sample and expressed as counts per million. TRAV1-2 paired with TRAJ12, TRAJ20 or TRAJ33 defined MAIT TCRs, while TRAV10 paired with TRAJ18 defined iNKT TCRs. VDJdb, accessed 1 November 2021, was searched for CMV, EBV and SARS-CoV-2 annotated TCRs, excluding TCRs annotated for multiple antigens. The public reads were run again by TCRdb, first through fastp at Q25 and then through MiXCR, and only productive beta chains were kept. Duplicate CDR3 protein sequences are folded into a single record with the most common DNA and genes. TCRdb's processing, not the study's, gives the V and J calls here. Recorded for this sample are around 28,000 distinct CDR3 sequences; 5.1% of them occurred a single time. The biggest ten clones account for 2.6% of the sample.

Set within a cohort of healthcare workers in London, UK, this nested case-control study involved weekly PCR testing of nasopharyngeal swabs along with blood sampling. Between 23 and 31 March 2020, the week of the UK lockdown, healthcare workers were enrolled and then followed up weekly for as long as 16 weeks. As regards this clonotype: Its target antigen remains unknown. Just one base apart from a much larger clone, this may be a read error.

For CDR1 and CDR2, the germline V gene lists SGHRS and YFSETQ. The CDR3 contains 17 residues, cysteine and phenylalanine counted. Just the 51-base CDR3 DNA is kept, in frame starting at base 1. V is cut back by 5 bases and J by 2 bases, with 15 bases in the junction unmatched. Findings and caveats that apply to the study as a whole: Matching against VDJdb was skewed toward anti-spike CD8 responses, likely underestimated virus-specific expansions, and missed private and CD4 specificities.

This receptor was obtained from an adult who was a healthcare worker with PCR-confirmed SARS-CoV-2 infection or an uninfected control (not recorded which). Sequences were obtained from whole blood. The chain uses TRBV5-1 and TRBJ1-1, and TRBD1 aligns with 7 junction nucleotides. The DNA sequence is TGCGCCAGCAGACGAGGGGACAGAGTCGCGGTAAACACTGAAGCTTTCTTT. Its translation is CASRRGDRVAVNTEAFF. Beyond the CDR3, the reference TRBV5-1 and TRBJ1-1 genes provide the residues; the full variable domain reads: KAGVTQTPRYLIKTRGQQVTLSCSPISGHRSVSWYQQTPGQGLQFLFEYFSETQRNKGNFPGRFSGRQFSNSRSEMNVSTLELGDSALYLCASRRGDRVAVNTEAFFGQGTRLTVV.